Shown below are 11 T cell receptor beta chains from a single sample sequenced in a study of blood T cell repertoires in COVID-19. Libraries were prepared by immunoSEQ multiplex PCR; TCRdb keeps only in-frame clonotypes and omits some of them. This table holds some 100,000 clones, around 88% found once. The specimen was peripheral blood. The receptors were sampled from a woman between 70 and 85 years old with acute or convalescent COVID-19.

The sample holds one count of this clone. The chain joins TRBV5-8 to TRBJ1-3, with a weak D call TRBD1 (5 bases). Between the trimmed V and J ends, which lost 6 bases and 0 bases, there was a span of 13 bases. This CDR3 spans 15 amino acids. Germline assignment: CDR1 SGHTS and CDR2 YDEGEE. The CDR3 loop is CASTRQYLSGNTIYF. The CDR3 coding sequence is TGTGCCAGCACTCGACAGTATCTCTCTGGAAACACCATATATTTT. Using reference TRBV5-8 and TRBJ1-3 for the parts outside the CDR3, the full variable domain is EAGVTQSPTHLIKTRGQQATLRCSPISGHTSVYWYQQALGLGLQFLLWYDEGEERNRGNFPPRFSGRQFPNYSSELNVNALELEDSALYLCASTRQYLSGNTIYFGEGSWLTVV.

As DNA, the CDR3 is TGTGCCAGCAGCGCGGCGGGGGTTTACCAAGAGACCCAGTACTTC. Translated: CASSAAGVYQETQYF. The rearrangement joins TRBV7-6 to TRBJ2-5; TRBD2 aligns across 7 bases. After removal of 5 bases from V and 0 bases from J, the junction contained 6 bases not matched to a gene. The CDR3 length is 15 residues. Germline V gives CDR1 SGHVS, CDR2 FNYEAQ.

This clone showed up just once. The J gene is TRBJ2-7, the V gene TRBV10-2, with TRBD2 matching 7 bases. CDR3 length: 13 residues. The V gene end was trimmed by 7 bases and the J gene end by 1 base; junction bases not matched to a gene: 4. CDR1 and CDR2 from the germline V gene are WSHSY and SAAADI. The CDR3 DNA follows: TGCGCCAGCAACCCTAGCGGTTCCTACGAGCAGTACTTC. This translates into CASNPSGSYEQYF.

The chain uses TRBV24-1 and TRBJ2-5, with TRBD1 identical over 7 bases. Germline V lookup: CDR1 KGHDR, CDR2 SFDVKD. The ends lost 3 bases at V and 3 bases at J; junction bases unmatched: 3. The CDR3 is 14 residues long. CDR3 nucleotides: TGTGCCACCAGTGATACCGGGACAGAAGAGACCCAGTACTTC. Its protein is CATSDTGTEETQYF.

This clone has a single count. The CDR3 protein is CASSQVLSPPEKLFF. CDR3 DNA sequence: TGCGCCAGCAGCCAAGTACTCTCTCCCCCAGAAAAACTGTTTTTT. The gene calls are TRBV4-1 and TRBJ1-4; no definite D call. From germline, CDR1 is MGHRA and CDR2 YSYEKL. CDR3 size: 15 residues. V lost 1 base and J 8 bases, leaving 14 bases between the germline ends.

The genes are TRBV12-3 or TRBV12-4 and TRBJ2-7, with D unclear. V dropped 4 bases and J dropped 1 base, with 5 bases sitting between them. The CDR3 runs to 12 residues. The CDR3 DNA reads TGTGCCAGCAGTTCCCCTTCCTACGAGCAGTACTTC. It encodes CASSSPSYEQYF.

In DNA form, the CDR3 reads TGCGCCAGCAGCTTTACCAGGGGACACACCGGGGAGCTGTTTTTT. Protein: CASSFTRGHTGELFF. The V and J genes are TRBV5-1 and TRBJ2-2; D is perhaps TRBD1 (6 bases). Germline CDR1 reads SGHRS; CDR2 reads YFSETQ. V lost 2 bases and J lost 3, with 11 bases in between. CDR3 length: 15 residues.

The rearrangement uses TRBV27 and TRBJ1-1; D remains ambiguous. The CDR3 covers 13 residues. V gave up 6 bases and J gave up 4 bases, with 12 bases separating them. The germline V gene encodes CDR1 MNHEY and CDR2 SMNVEV (reference sequence). CDR3 bases: TGTGCCAGCAGGGTGCAGCGGGGCACTGAAGCTTTCTTT. Protein sequence: CASRVQRGTEAFF.

V and J are TRBV9 and TRBJ2-1; the D gene is possibly TRBD2 (6 bases). Germline V gene lookup returns CDR1 SGDLS and CDR2 YYNGEE. CDR3 length equals 15 residues. V dropped 4 bases and J dropped 2 bases, with 13 bases sitting between them. CDR3 region: CASSPGVEAYNEQFF. The CDR3 bases are TGTGCCAGCAGCCCGGGGGTAGAGGCCTACAATGAGCAGTTCTTC.

V usage is TRBV7-9 and J usage is TRBJ2-2, with D possibly being TRBD1 (6 bases). V dropped 7 bases and J dropped 7 bases, with 13 bases sitting between them. This CDR3 contains 13 residues. Germline V gene lookup returns CDR1 SEHNR and CDR2 FQNEAQ (reference sequence). The CDR3 region is CASIQGGIGELFF. In nucleotides, the CDR3 is TGTGCCAGCATCCAAGGGGGTATCGGGGAGCTGTTTTTT.

The chain links TRBV11-2 to TRBJ2-1; TRBD1 agrees at 12 bases. V lost 3 bases, J lost 6 bases, and 3 bases stayed unmatched. The germline CDR1 and CDR2 sequences are SGHAT and FQNNGV. The CDR3 is 15 amino acids. The CDR3 protein is CASSLGQGAINEQFF. The DNA of the CDR3 is TGTGCCAGCAGCTTGGGACAGGGGGCAATCAATGAGCAGTTCTTC.